Given below is one TCR beta chain in context. Its antigen remains unidentified. These data belong to a study of PD-1 blockade in mismatch repair-deficient tumors. Profiled with immunoSEQ multiplex PCR; TCRdb holds only in-frame clones, not every one. Altogether around 120,000 clones are present, roughly 86% being singletons, with the ten largest covering around an eighth. Between the trimmed V and J ends, which lost 3 bases and 4 bases, there was a span of 15 bases. This CDR3 is 15 amino acids long. CDR1 and CDR2 (germline): MDHEN, SYDVKM. Points from the study as a whole: Rapid post-treatment expansion, then contraction, generally preceding radiologic response, marked tumor-resident clones.

TCRs were sequenced from a few patients responding to pembrolizumab. The chain recombines TRBV28 with TRBJ2-5, with D possibly being TRBD1 (7 bases). This TCR derives from an adult with mismatch repair-deficient cancer. Material: peripheral blood, obtained 44 weeks after starting pembrolizumab. The CDR3: CASSFGGQGGETQYF. The CDR3 DNA reads as TGTGCCAGCAGTTTTGGCGGGCAGGGGGGAGAGACCCAGTACTTC.